Shown below are 25 T cell receptor beta chains from a single sample sequenced in a study of CD8+ T cells in alopecia areata. RNA was isolated and reverse transcribed to cDNA, the sequencing template. Profiled with immunoSEQ multiplex PCR; TCRdb holds only in-frame clones, not every one. The top ten hold approximately 10% of the sample, which has some 170,000 clones, less than 80% seen once. Material: CD8+ T cells sorted from blood, obtained at week 0. The source of these receptors is a human donor with alopecia areata.

This chain uses TRBV5-1 with TRBJ1-2; D is unresolved. The CDR3 totals 16 residues. Trimming cost V 1 base and J 2 bases, with 15 bases left between them. Germline values: CDR1 SGHRS, CDR2 YFSETQ. CDR3 amino acids: CASSLRGFRSNYGYTF. In nucleotides, the CDR3 is TGCGCCAGCAGCTTGAGAGGTTTCCGGAGCAACTATGGCTACACCTTC.

V usage is TRBV28 and J usage is TRBJ2-7; 7 nucleotides align to TRBD1. The germline V gene has CDR1 MDHEN and CDR2 SYDVKM. This CDR3 has 12 residues. V gave up 8 bases and J gave up 6 bases; unmatched junction bases: 7. In DNA form, the CDR3 reads TGTGCCAGCGATGGCAGGGGGTTCGAGCAGTACTTC. It translates to CASDGRGFEQYF.

The genes are TRBV23-1 and TRBJ2-7, with D unclear. TRBV23-1 carries the ORF label, with uncertain function. CDR3 length: 16 amino acids. V was shortened by 4 bases and J by 1 base, with 17 bases between the two germline ends. CDR3 loop: CASSPARPATSYEQYF. CDR3 coding DNA: TGCGCCAGCAGTCCAGCCCGTCCTGCAACTTCCTACGAGCAGTACTTC.

In DNA form, the CDR3 reads TGTGCCAGCAGTCCAATACAGGGGGCGCCGGTCTATGGCTACACCTTC. Encoded protein: CASSPIQGAPVYGYTF. The chain recombines TRBV27 with TRBJ1-2; 9 nucleotides match TRBD1. Losses at the gene ends were 5 bases for V and 4 bases for J; bases not matched to a gene: 11. Germline CDR1 MNHEY, CDR2 SMNVEV (reference sequence). The CDR3 sequence is 16 residues long.

J is TRBJ2-7 and V is TRBV29-1; 8 bases are shared with TRBD1. The CDR3 is 14 residues long. Losses at the gene ends were 7 bases for V and 2 bases for J; bases not matched to a gene: 10. Per germline, CDR1 SQVTM and CDR2 ANQGSEA. In nucleotides, the CDR3 is TGCAGCGCTGTGACAGGGGTTCAACCCTACGAGCAGTACTTC. This gives the protein CSAVTGVQPYEQYF.

The chain carries TRBV5-6 and TRBJ2-3, with D perhaps matching TRBD1 (5 bases). The V and J ends lost 4 bases and 10 bases respectively, with 13 bases between them. CDR3 length equals 12 residues. Per germline, CDR1 SGHDT and CDR2 YYEEEE. The CDR3 nucleotides read TGTGCCAGCAGCCAGCAGGGCTCGTCGCAGTATTTT. Amino acids: CASSQQGSSQYF.

This chain uses TRBV29-1 with TRBJ2-7; 7 bases are shared with TRBD2. This CDR3 spans 18 amino acids. The ends lost 6 bases at V and 1 base at J; junction bases unmatched: 21. Germline assignment: CDR1 SQVTM and CDR2 ANQGSEA. In DNA, the CDR3 is TGCAGCGTAATCCTGGGGGGGGGAACCCGCCTCACTTCCTACGAGCAGTACTTC. It is translated as CSVILGGGTRLTSYEQYF.

V is TRBV7-6 and J is TRBJ2-6; tentatively, D is TRBD1 or TRBD2 (6 bases each). With 8 bases removed from V and 0 bases from J, the gap between germline ends came to 17 bases. The germline CDR1 and CDR2 sequences are SGHVS and FNYEAQ. The CDR3 covers 17 residues. The CDR3 spells CASFGEDSNSGANVLTF. For the CDR3, the DNA is TGTGCCAGCTTCGGGGAGGACAGTAACTCTGGGGCCAACGTCCTGACTTTC.

This clone appeared a few times. V usage is TRBV10-3 and J usage is TRBJ2-7, with D possibly TRBD2 on 6 matching bases. This CDR3 is built from 14 residues. CDR1 and CDR2 from the germline V gene are ENHRY and SYGVKD. Trimming removed 7 bases at V and 0 bases at J, with 13 bases between. This chain's CDR3 is CAITRDSLSYEQYF. CDR3 in DNA: TGTGCCATCACCAGGGACTCTCTCTCCTACGAGCAGTACTTC.

This clone was seen a single time. As DNA, the CDR3 is TGTGCCAGCAGTGAATATGTCAATGAGCAGTTCTTC. The encoded protein is CASSEYVNEQFF. This sequence joins TRBV25-1 and TRBJ2-1, with D unclear. Between the trimmed V and J ends, which lost 0 bases and 6 bases, there was a span of 3 bases. This CDR3 is built from 12 residues. The germline V gene encodes CDR1 MGHDK and CDR2 SYGVNS.

This chain joins TRBV19 and TRBJ1-1, with D maybe TRBD1 (5 bases). The CDR3 is 15 residues long. CDR1 is LNHDA and CDR2 is SQIVND in the germline V gene (reference sequence). Trimming pared 1 base from V and 4 bases from J, leaving 13 bases between. Written as DNA, the CDR3 is TGTGCCAGTAGTATAGCCCAGGGAAGCATCACTGAAGCTTTCTTT. This codes for CASSIAQGSITEAFF.

The chain joins TRBV30 to TRBJ2-1, with D tentatively TRBD1 (5 bases). V lost 4 bases and J lost 5, with 9 bases in between. The length of the CDR3 is 12 residues. Per germline, CDR1 GTSNPN and CDR2 SVGIG (reference sequence). CDR3 protein: CAWTLGDNEQFF. CDR3 sequence (DNA): TGTGCCTGGACCCTAGGGGACAATGAGCAGTTCTTC.

The chain uses TRBV7-9 and TRBJ2-1; no firm D call. Trimming pared 1 base from V and 10 bases from J, leaving 11 bases between. The CDR3 runs to 13 residues. The germline V gene has CDR1 SEHNR and CDR2 FQNEAQ (reference sequence). Here the CDR3 DNA reads TGTGCCAGCAGCTTAGGGAGTCACGGCGAGCAGTTCTTC. This translates into CASSLGSHGEQFF.

This chain uses TRBV4-2 with TRBJ2-6; D is unresolved. From germline, CDR1 is LGHNA and CDR2 YNFKEQ. Trimming removed 0 bases at V and 12 bases at J, with 6 bases between. The CDR3 totals 12 residues. The DNA for the CDR3 is TGTGCCAGCAGCCAAGATGCCCTCGTCCTGACTTTC. Translation gives CASSQDALVLTF.

The chain links TRBV7-9 to TRBJ1-5, with D possibly being TRBD1 (5 bases). The CDR3 is made up of 18 amino acids. With 2 bases removed from V and 0 bases from J, the gap between germline ends came to 17 bases. The germline CDR1 and CDR2 sequences are SEHNR and FQNEAQ (reference sequence). DNA for the CDR3: TGTGCCAGCAGCTTACGGAAGATCAGGGCGTATAGCAATCAGCCCCAGCATTTT. Residues: CASSLRKIRAYSNQPQHF.

The chain combines TRBV5-1 with TRBJ2-7; TRBD1 aligns across 7 bases. J was trimmed by 6 bases and V by 3 bases; bases with no gene match: 15. This CDR3 has 16 residues. Germline CDR1 and CDR2: SGHRS and YFSETQ. CDR3 sequence: CASSSYRDSGWVEQYF. CDR3 bases: TGCGCCAGCAGCTCGTACCGGGACAGCGGATGGGTCGAGCAGTACTTC. The variable domain in full, completed from reference TRBV5-1 and TRBJ2-7, reads KAGVTQTPRYLIKTRGQQVTLSCSPISGHRSVSWYQQTPGQGLQFLFEYFSETQRNKGNFPGRFSGRQFSNSRSEMNVSTLELGDSALYLCASSSYRDSGWVEQYFGPGTRLTVT.

The chain links TRBV7-8 to TRBJ2-7; D possibly corresponds to TRBD1 (6 bases). Trimming removed 4 bases from V and 5 bases from J, with 21 bases in between. The CDR3 is 16 residues long. Germline V gene lookup returns CDR1 SGHVS and CDR2 FQNEAQ. The CDR3 spells CASSSLGTTRWNEQYF. CDR3 DNA: TGTGCCAGCAGCTCCCTGGGGACAACGAGATGGAACGAGCAGTACTTC.

V gene TRBV27 combines with J gene TRBJ2-7; unclear D gene. The CDR3 runs to 12 residues. The germline V and J ends were trimmed by 6 bases and 5 bases, with 11 bases remaining between them. Germline-derived CDR1 and CDR2 are MNHEY and SMNVEV (reference sequence). The CDR3 DNA is TGTGCCAGCAGGGACCGACCCGACGAGCAGTACTTC. Residues: CASRDRPDEQYF.

The CDR3 bases are TGCGCCAGCAGCCTAACCGGGACACCCTACGAGCAGTACTTC. Amino acids: CASSLTGTPYEQYF. The chain has TRBV4-1 and TRBJ2-7, with a tentative D call TRBD1 (6 bases). From germline, CDR1 is MGHRA and CDR2 YSYEKL. Trimming took 4 bases from V and 2 from J, leaving 12 bases between them. This CDR3 spans 14 amino acids.

The chain combines TRBV6-6 with TRBJ1-6; weak D call: TRBD1 (5 bases). The ends were cut back, 6 bases at V and 10 bases at J, with 19 bases in the middle. The V gene's germline CDR1 is MNHNY and CDR2 SVGAGI (reference sequence). This CDR3 is 15 amino acids long. DNA of the CDR3: TGTGCCAGCAGCCCTCTCCAGCCGGGGCAATCACCCCTCCACTTT. It yields the protein CASSPLQPGQSPLHF.

The sample holds a few counts of this clone. This chain links TRBV2 with TRBJ1-1; D not certain. The V gene lost 5 bases and the J gene lost 6 bases, with 13 bases spanning the gap. This CDR3 is built from 13 residues. Germline V gives CDR1 SNHLY, CDR2 FYNNEI. CDR3 DNA: TGTGCCAGCAGTTATCAGGCAGGCCCTGAAGCTTTCTTT. Translating it yields CASSYQAGPEAFF.

J is TRBJ2-3 and V is TRBV5-1; D is unresolved. V dropped 4 bases and J dropped 6 bases, with 6 bases sitting between them. The length of the CDR3 is 11 residues. The germline V gene encodes CDR1 SGHRS and CDR2 YFSETQ. CDR3 DNA: TGCGCCAGCAGCACCCGGGATACGCAGTATTTT. The encoded protein is CASSTRDTQYF.

The CDR3 region is CAWSVLGTGNRFGYTF. CDR3 sequence (DNA): TGTGCCTGGAGTGTACTAGGGACAGGGAACCGGTTCGGCTACACCTTC. The genes are TRBV30 and TRBJ1-2, with TRBD1 matching over 9 bases. There are 16 residues in the CDR3. Germline CDR1 GTSNPN, CDR2 SVGIG (reference sequence). The ends lost 0 bases at V and 8 bases at J; junction bases unmatched: 13.

The chain has TRBV7-9 and TRBJ2-4, with D possibly matching TRBD2 (7 bases). In germline, CDR1 is SEHNR, CDR2 FQNEAQ (reference sequence). CDR3 length equals 17 residues. Trimming shortened V by 3 bases and J by 1 base, and 16 bases separated the two germline ends. This chain's CDR3 is CASSFMPAGAAKNIQYF. The CDR3 bases are TGTGCCAGCAGCTTTATGCCGGCGGGGGCGGCCAAAAACATTCAGTACTTC.

The J gene is TRBJ2-7, the V gene TRBV30; D possibly corresponds to TRBD2 (6 bases). Germline V CDR1 and CDR2: GTSNPN, SVGIG (reference sequence). The V and J ends lost 2 bases and 0 bases respectively, with 11 bases between them. There are 14 residues in the CDR3. The CDR3 loop reads CAWSSGSASYEQYF. In DNA form, the CDR3 reads TGTGCCTGGAGTAGCGGGTCGGCCTCCTACGAGCAGTACTTC.